These 27 T cell receptor beta chains came from one sample sequenced in a study of blood T cell repertoires in COVID-19. Sequencing used immunoSEQ multiplex PCR; TCRdb keeps in-frame clones, though not all of them. Of roughly 170,000 clones listed, about 88% are singletons. The specimen sequenced was peripheral blood. Source of these receptors: a man aged 40-50 years with active or convalescent COVID-19.

This clone was seen a few times. This rearrangement joins TRBV6-6 to TRBJ1-2; D is unresolved. The germline gives CDR1 MNHNY, CDR2 SVGAGI (reference sequence). Trimming removed 2 bases from V and 1 base from J, with 8 bases in between. The CDR3 loop spans 14 amino acids. The CDR3 sequence: CASSYGDNNYGYTF. CDR3 in DNA: TGTGCCAGCAGTTACGGCGACAATAACTATGGCTACACCTTC.

The chain employs TRBV7-2 and TRBJ2-1; 11 bases line up with TRBD1. Losses at the gene ends were 2 bases for V and 3 bases for J; bases not matched to a gene: 3. This CDR3 has 16 amino acids. Germline loops: CDR1 SGHTA, CDR2 FQGNSA. The CDR3 bases are TGTGCCAGCAGCTTAACCGGGACAGGGGGCTACAATGAGCAGTTCTTC. It encodes CASSLTGTGGYNEQFF. The complete variable domain, with remaining parts taken from reference TRBV7-2 and TRBJ2-1, reads GAGVSQSPSNKVTEKGKDVELRCDPISGHTALYWYRQSLGQGLEFLIYFQGNSAPDKSGLPSDRFSAERTGGSVSTLTIQRTQQEDSAVYLCASSLTGTGGYNEQFFGPGTRLTVL.

The genes are TRBV15 and TRBJ1-5; 9 bases agree with TRBD1. With V trimmed by 5 bases and J by 4 bases, 3 bases remained unmatched. Germline V lookup: CDR1 LNHNV, CDR2 YYDKDF (reference sequence). The CDR3 loop spans 14 amino acids. The CDR3 coding sequence is TGTGCCACCAGCGGGGACAGGGAAAATCAGCCCCAGCATTTT. It encodes CATSGDRENQPQHF.

This rearrangement joins TRBV29-1 to TRBJ2-2; D might be TRBD1 (7 bases). The V end lost 7 bases, the J end lost 7 bases, and 16 bases lay between the germline ends. The CDR3 length is 13 residues. Germline values: CDR1 SQVTM, CDR2 ANQGSEA. The CDR3 loop is CSGRGVNGGELFF. DNA of the CDR3: TGCAGCGGCAGGGGGGTGAATGGCGGGGAGCTGTTTTTT.

The chain combines TRBV10-3 with TRBJ1-2, with D perhaps TRBD1 (6 bases). With 5 bases removed from V and 4 bases from J, the gap between germline ends came to 14 bases. Germline loops: CDR1 ENHRY, CDR2 SYGVKD. The CDR3 is 14 amino acids. CDR3 sequence reads: CAISYGQHSYGYTF. The DNA of the CDR3 is TGTGCCATCAGTTACGGACAGCACTCCTATGGCTACACCTTC.

This sequence joins TRBV10-3 and TRBJ2-2; 8 nucleotides match TRBD2. J was trimmed by 0 bases and V by 0 bases; bases with no gene match: 9. The germline V gene has CDR1 ENHRY and CDR2 SYGVKD. The CDR3 contains 19 residues. Here the CDR3 reads CAISESSGRGGPNTGELFF. CDR3 in DNA: TGTGCCATCAGTGAGTCGTCGGGTCGGGGGGGCCCGAACACCGGGGAGCTGTTTTTT.

The CDR3 sequence: CASSLAGHGTEAFF. DNA for the CDR3: TGTGCCAGCAGCTTAGCGGGTCACGGCACTGAAGCTTTCTTT. The rearrangement joins TRBV7-3 to TRBJ1-1; D call uncertain. Per the germline V gene, CDR1 is SGHTA and CDR2 is FQGTGA. The CDR3 sequence is 14 residues long. Trimming took off 2 bases at V and 4 bases at J, with 11 bases between the two ends.

This chain uses TRBV5-1 with TRBJ2-3, with 8 bases aligning to TRBD1. The V gene's germline CDR1 is SGHRS and CDR2 YFSETQ. The ends lost 3 bases at V and 0 bases at J; junction bases unmatched: 9. CDR3 size: 17 residues. CDR3 bases: TGCGCCAGCAGCTCCGCACCGACAGGGGCTAGCACAGATACGCAGTATTTT. This gives the protein CASSSAPTGASTDTQYF.

This sequence joins TRBV6-2 or TRBV6-3 and TRBJ1-2; TRBD1 agrees at 10 bases. Per germline, CDR1 MNHEY and CDR2 SVGEGT. The length of the CDR3 is 15 residues. With V trimmed by 6 bases and J by 5 bases, 9 bases remained unmatched. The CDR3 is CASSPARQGAYGYTF. The CDR3 nucleotides are TGTGCCAGCAGCCCTGCCCGACAGGGGGCTTATGGCTACACCTTC.

The CDR3 protein is CASSYSRSRDEQYF. Written as DNA, the CDR3 is TGTGCCAGCAGTTACTCGAGATCTCGGGACGAGCAGTACTTC. The V call is TRBV6-5, the J call TRBJ2-7, with unresolved D. The V end was cut by 0 bases, the J end by 5 bases, with 11 bases between. Germline lookup yields CDR1 MNHEY and CDR2 SVGAGI. This CDR3 is built from 14 residues.

CDR3 amino acids: CASSRGDGNTIYF. For the CDR3, the DNA is TGTGCCAGCAGCCGCGGGGATGGAAACACCATATATTTT. The rearrangement uses TRBV7-3 and TRBJ1-3; unclear D gene. The CDR3 loop spans 13 amino acids. V lost 5 bases to trimming and J lost 3 bases, with 8 bases between them. Germline CDR1 is SGHTA and CDR2 is FQGTGA.

This clone was recorded only once. In nucleotides, the CDR3 is TGCGCCAGCAGCCAAGATGGGGGCCGAGGGACTAGCGTGACAGATACGCAGTATTTT. It yields the protein CASSQDGGRGTSVTDTQYF. The chain recombines TRBV4-1 with TRBJ2-3, with 10 bases that match TRBD2. V was clipped by 0 bases and J by 3 bases; unmatched bases: 12. This CDR3 has 19 residues. Germline CDR1 and CDR2: MGHRA and YSYEKL.

The chain joins TRBV4-3 to TRBJ1-2, with TRBD1 matching over 7 bases. The CDR3 runs 14 residues. Losses at the gene ends were 4 bases for V and 4 bases for J; bases not matched to a gene: 6. CDR1 is LGHNA, CDR2 YSLEER, per germline. The CDR3, as DNA: TGCGCCAGCAGCCGTAGCAGGGGGTCCTATGGCTACACCTTC. This translates into CASSRSRGSYGYTF.

This rearrangement joins TRBV4-2 to TRBJ1-6, with TRBD1 as a possible D gene (5 bases). Trimming cost V 1 base and J 0 bases, with 16 bases left between them. CDR3 size: 19 residues. Germline CDR1 LGHNA, CDR2 YNFKEQ. The chain's CDR3 is CASSQVPPRGGSYNSPLHF. The CDR3 nucleotides read TGTGCCAGCAGCCAAGTGCCCCCTCGCGGGGGCTCCTATAATTCACCCCTCCACTTT.

This sequence joins TRBV10-3 and TRBJ2-7; possible D gene TRBD1, 6 bases. The CDR3 is 14 amino acids. Trimming took off 8 bases at V and 2 bases at J, with 16 bases between the two ends. From germline, CDR1 is ENHRY and CDR2 SYGVKD. CDR3 sequence: CAIGVQGSTYEQYF. DNA for the CDR3: TGTGCCATCGGGGTACAGGGTTCCACCTACGAGCAGTACTTC.

The chain uses TRBV6-5 and TRBJ2-7; 10 bases align to TRBD1. CDR1 is MNHEY, CDR2 SVGAGI, per germline. The CDR3 is 14 amino acids. V gave up 6 bases and J gave up 7 bases; unmatched junction bases: 9. The CDR3 DNA is TGTGCCAGCAGCCCCGGGACAGGGGTGAGAGAGCAGTACTTC. It encodes CASSPGTGVREQYF.

This chain connects TRBV7-6 to TRBJ2-7; D perhaps matches TRBD2 (6 bases). Germline V gene sequence: CDR1 SGHVS, CDR2 FNYEAQ. The CDR3 covers 14 residues. V shed 2 bases and J shed 6 bases, with 14 bases lying between them. The CDR3 region is CASSLNLRRGEQYF. CDR3 sequence (DNA): TGTGCCAGCAGCTTAAATCTAAGGAGGGGCGAGCAGTACTTC. Drawing the rest from reference TRBV7-6 and TRBJ2-7, the complete variable domain is GAGVSQSPRYKVTKRGQDVALRCDPISGHVSLYWYRQALGQGPEFLTYFNYEAQQDKSGLPNDRFSAERPEGSISTLTIQRTEQRDSAMYRCASSLNLRRGEQYFGPGTRLTVT.

The gene calls are TRBV15 and TRBJ1-3, with no clear D. CDR3 length equals 15 residues. Germline values: CDR1 LNHNV, CDR2 YYDKDF (reference sequence). Trimming removed 0 bases at V and 0 bases at J, with 6 bases between. The CDR3 sequence is CATSRDLFSGNTIYF. DNA of the CDR3: TGTGCCACCAGCAGAGATCTTTTCTCTGGAAACACCATATATTTT.

The genes are TRBV11-2 and TRBJ1-4, with 7 positions matching TRBD1. Trimming cost V 3 bases and J 8 bases; bases outside gene matches: 15. Germline-derived CDR1 and CDR2 are SGHAT and FQNNGV. The length of the CDR3 is 17 residues. Written as DNA, the CDR3 is TGTGCCAGCAGCTTCCTGAGGGGGCGAAGGGCGGGCGAAAAACTGTTTTTT. This translates into CASSFLRGRRAGEKLFF.

In its sample, this clone was seen a few times. The gene calls are TRBV28 and TRBJ1-2, with D possibly matching TRBD1 (5 bases). The germline gives CDR1 MDHEN, CDR2 SYDVKM. The CDR3 extends over 12 amino acids. Trimming took off 2 bases at V and 6 bases at J, with 7 bases between the two ends. The CDR3 sequence: CASSLQGNGYTF. CDR3 coding DNA: TGTGCCAGCAGTTTACAGGGAAATGGCTACACCTTC.

This chain connects TRBV4-1 to TRBJ1-2; 7 bases line up with TRBD1. CDR1 MGHRA and CDR2 YSYEKL come from the germline V gene. There are 16 residues in the CDR3. After removal of 0 bases from V and 2 bases from J, the junction contained 6 bases not matched to a gene. The CDR3 sequence: CASSQEGQRINYGYTF. The CDR3 nucleotides read TGCGCCAGCAGCCAAGAGGGACAGAGAATCAACTATGGCTACACCTTC.

The CDR3 DNA follows: TGTGCCAGCAGCCAAGATAGACTGATCTCTGGAAACACCATATATTTT. Amino acids: CASSQDRLISGNTIYF. This chain connects TRBV4-2 to TRBJ1-3; D is undetermined. Germline-derived CDR1 and CDR2 are LGHNA and YNFKEQ. Trimming took 0 bases from V and 0 from J, leaving 9 bases between them. The CDR3 consists of 16 residues.

The chain uses TRBV24-1 and TRBJ1-5; 10 nucleotides match TRBD1. V shed 9 bases and J 2 bases; nucleotides not matched to a gene: 6. The CDR3 contains 15 residues. CDR1 and CDR2 from the germline V gene are KGHDR and SFDVKD. Written as DNA, the CDR3 is TGTGCCACCGGTCCCGGGACAGGGGGCAATCAGCCCCAGCATTTT. It specifies CATGPGTGGNQPQHF.

For the CDR3, the DNA is TGTGCCAGCACCCCGGAGTCGGGTATCTCTGAAGCTTTCTTT. Translating gives CASTPESGISEAFF. The V gene is TRBV2, the J gene TRBJ1-1; no firm D call. Germline CDR1 and CDR2: SNHLY and FYNNEI. The CDR3 runs 14 residues. The V end was cut by 7 bases, the J end by 6 bases, with 18 bases between.

The rearrangement links TRBV7-2 to TRBJ2-7, with 8 bases identical to TRBD1. The trim removed 2 bases at V and 4 bases at J, leaving 10 bases unmatched. Germline V gene lookup returns CDR1 SGHTA and CDR2 FQGNSA. The CDR3 contains 16 residues. CDR3 loop: CASSLNRDRSHYEQYF. The CDR3 DNA follows: TGTGCCAGCAGCTTAAACCGGGACAGGTCCCATTACGAGCAGTACTTC.

V usage is TRBV7-9 and J usage is TRBJ2-7, with TRBD2 matching 9 bases. CDR1 is SEHNR, CDR2 FQNEAQ, per germline (reference sequence). This CDR3 contains 16 residues. J gave up 3 bases and V 1 base, and 7 bases lay outside the gene matches. The CDR3 sequence: CASSLGSGGPLYEQYF. CDR3 nucleotides: TGTGCCAGCAGCTTAGGGAGCGGGGGGCCCCTCTACGAGCAGTACTTC.

V is TRBV2 and J is TRBJ1-4; TRBD1 might be the D (5 bases). V was shortened by 7 bases and J by 5 bases, with 14 bases between the two germline ends. This CDR3 region has 14 residues. Germline V lookup: CDR1 SNHLY, CDR2 FYNNEI. CDR3 sequence reads: CASKVDIGNEKLFF. DNA of the CDR3: TGTGCCAGCAAAGTGGACATTGGGAATGAAAAACTGTTTTTT.